The source of this T cell receptor beta chain is a study of identical twins. Study-wide findings and caveats: Cross-sectional statistics, not tracking of the same donors, supported the conclusions. Models predicted less out-of-frame TCR alpha sharing in monozygotic twins than was found.

With respect to this clonotype: Antigen specificity is unknown.

TCRdb called the 5' RACE reads again in MiXCR, with one record for every CDR3 protein. The table has hundreds of thousands of distinct CDR3 sequences, around a sixth seen once. This same sample was also taken into another study, of T cells expressing NK-cell markers. From that study: CD8+ T cells in over five donors included dominant NKG2C+ clonotypes at roughly 1.0-8%. There were a handful of donors in whom these clonotypes also led the CD3+CD56-NKG2C+ fraction.

The TCR sequence derives from a woman between 18 and 30 years old in good health. Material for sequencing was PBMCs.

CDR3 residues: CASMRTSGSGEQYF. The CDR3 region has the DNA TGCGCCAGCATGAGGACTAGCGGGAGCGGCGAGCAGTACTTC. The chain combines TRBV5-1 with TRBJ2-7; 13 bases line up with TRBD2. Germline assignment: CDR1 SGHRS and CDR2 YFSETQ. This CDR3 has 14 residues. With V trimmed by 6 bases and J by 6 bases, 6 bases remained unmatched. Complete variable domain (other parts from reference TRBV5-1 and TRBJ2-7): KAGVTQTPRYLIKTRGQQVTLSCSPISGHRSVSWYQQTPGQGLQFLFEYFSETQRNKGNFPGRFSGRQFSNSRSEMNVSTLELGDSALYLCASMRTSGSGEQYFGPGTRLTVT.